One sample yielded the 22 T cell receptor beta chains listed below, sequenced in a study of long-term antiretroviral therapy in people with HIV. Runs used v3.0 of the immunoSEQ assay and were done at survey level. TCRdb's table, derived via immunoSEQ multiplex PCR, lists solely in-frame clones and lacks some. The repertoire consists of over 7,000 clones, with approximately 80% occurring once and the leading ten covering approximately 15%. This material consisted of unsorted PBMCs, taken 0.1 years after starting antiretroviral therapy. The receptors originated from a man between 40 and 49 years old with HIV.

J is TRBJ1-6 and V is TRBV6-6, with TRBD1 identical over 7 bases. Per germline, CDR1 MNHNY and CDR2 SVGAGI (reference sequence). The CDR3 spans 14 residues. The trim removed 2 bases at V and 12 bases at J, leaving 7 bases unmatched. This CDR3 is CASSYVGQEEPLHF. CDR3 nucleotide sequence: TGTGCCAGCAGTTACGTCGGACAGGAAGAACCCCTCCACTTT.

The CDR3 region has the DNA TGTGCCAGCAGTTCTCTAGCCGACAGGGTGGTCGGCACTGAAGCTTTCTTT. Translated, it gives CASSSLADRVVGTEAFF. The chain recombines TRBV7-9 with TRBJ1-1; 7 bases agree with TRBD1. The CDR3 has 17 residues. With V trimmed by 6 bases and J by 4 bases, 17 bases remained unmatched. The germline CDR1 and CDR2 sequences are SEHNR and FQNEAQ (reference sequence). Supplemented by reference TRBV7-9 and TRBJ1-1, the full variable domain reads DTGVSQNPRHKITKRGQNVTFRCDPISEHNRLYWYRQTLGQGPEFLTYFQNEAQLEKSRLLSDRFSAERPKGSFSTLEIQRTEQGDSAMYLCASSSLADRVVGTEAFFGQGTRLTVV.

The V gene is TRBV27, the J gene TRBJ1-6; the D is unclear. The CDR3 runs to 13 residues. CDR1 and CDR2 from the germline V gene are MNHEY and SMNVEV (reference sequence). V lost 2 bases, J lost 9 bases, and 8 bases lay in between. DNA of the CDR3: TGTGCCAGCAGTTTAGACCTCCGTTCACCCCTCCACTTT. Its protein product is CASSLDLRSPLHF.

This clone was found a few times. The V and J genes are TRBV7-2 and TRBJ2-4; 7 bases map to TRBD2. CDR1 and CDR2 from the germline V gene are SGHTA and FQGNSA. V was pared by 4 bases and J by 8 bases, with 8 bases of the junction left unmatched. The CDR3 loop spans 14 amino acids. The DNA for the CDR3 is TGTGCCAGCAGCTCTGGTTTCAGCGGGGACATTCAGTACTTC. Translation gives CASSSGFSGDIQYF.

Comments on this clone: Other DNA sequences in the same sample also yield this CDR3. The chain recombines TRBV7-2 with TRBJ2-3; 7 positions match TRBD2. Germline V gives CDR1 SGHTA, CDR2 FQGNSA. The CDR3 has 14 residues. The trim removed 5 bases at V and 3 bases at J, leaving 5 bases unmatched. CDR3 coding DNA: TGTGCCAGCAGCCCCCTCGGGGGGACAGATACGCAGTATTTT. This sequence encodes CASSPLGGTDTQYF. The whole variable domain, remainder taken from reference TRBV7-2 and TRBJ2-3, is GAGVSQSPSNKVTEKGKDVELRCDPISGHTALYWYRQSLGQGLEFLIYFQGNSAPDKSGLPSDRFSAERTGGSVSTLTIQRTQQEDSAVYLCASSPLGGTDTQYFGPGTRLTVL.

The gene calls are TRBV7-3 and TRBJ1-6; D is unclear. V was clipped by 3 bases and J by 7 bases, with 7 bases between them. CDR3 length equals 13 residues. CDR1 is SGHTA and CDR2 is FQGTGA in the germline V gene. The CDR3 nucleotides are TGTGCCAGCAGCTTGGACGTAAATTCACCCCTCCACTTT. Amino acids: CASSLDVNSPLHF.

The rearrangement links TRBV29-1 to TRBJ1-1; D remains ambiguous. V was cut by 3 bases and J by 1 base, with 3 bases left in between. The V gene's germline CDR1 is SQVTM and CDR2 ANQGSEA. There are 11 residues in the CDR3. DNA of the CDR3: TGCAGCGTTGACCCGAACACTGAAGCTTTCTTT. Translating it yields CSVDPNTEAFF.

This clone came up a few times. This chain connects TRBV7-2 to TRBJ2-1, with TRBD1 matching over 7 bases. Trimming at V came to 5 bases and at J to 3 bases, leaving 7 bases not matched to a gene. The CDR3 spans 15 residues. Germline CDR1 reads SGHTA; CDR2 reads FQGNSA. The CDR3 DNA sequence: TGTGCCAGCAGCCGAGACGGGGACAGCTACAATGAGCAGTTCTTC. Protein product: CASSRDGDSYNEQFF.

V and J are TRBV5-1 and TRBJ2-7; D remains unclear. The CDR3 runs to 13 residues. The V gene lost 0 bases and the J gene lost 2 bases, with 6 bases spanning the gap. Germline-derived CDR1 and CDR2 are SGHRS and YFSETQ. The CDR3 DNA reads TGCGCCAGCAGCTTGGGGCCAGCCTACGAGCAGTACTTC. Translated, it gives CASSLGPAYEQYF.

V usage is TRBV2 and J usage is TRBJ2-7; D uncertain. Germline V gene sequence: CDR1 SNHLY, CDR2 FYNNEI. The CDR3 covers 10 residues. The V end lost 4 bases, the J end lost 6 bases, and 4 bases lay between the germline ends. CDR3 sequence: CASSVSEQYF. In nucleotides, the CDR3 is TGTGCCAGCAGTGTCAGCGAGCAGTACTTC.

V usage is TRBV9 and J usage is TRBJ1-4; 8 bases map to TRBD1. Germline lookup yields CDR1 SGDLS and CDR2 YYNGEE. The CDR3 runs 15 residues. J lost 3 bases, V lost 2 bases, and 3 bases had no gene match. The CDR3 is CASSVTGAANEKLFF. The CDR3 DNA follows: TGTGCCAGCAGCGTGACAGGGGCTGCTAATGAAAAACTGTTTTTT.

This chain links TRBV15 with TRBJ1-2; 9 positions match TRBD1. There are 14 residues in the CDR3. CDR1 LNHNV and CDR2 YYDKDF come from the germline V gene (reference sequence). Trimming cost V 3 bases and J 2 bases; bases outside gene matches: 1. Here the CDR3 DNA reads TGTGCCACCAGCAGCGGACAGGGGAACTATGGCTACACCTTC. It yields the protein CATSSGQGNYGYTF.

The gene calls are TRBV29-1 and TRBJ2-1, with unresolved D. The CDR3 extends over 11 amino acids. Per the germline V gene, CDR1 is SQVTM and CDR2 is ANQGSEA. DNA for the CDR3: TGCATCGCCCGGTCATACAATGAGCAGTTCTTC. Translating it yields CIARSYNEQFF.

Within the sample, this clone is large. This sequence joins TRBV2 and TRBJ2-7, with 11 positions matching TRBD1. CDR3 size: 17 residues. With 7 bases clipped from V and 3 bases from J, the junction kept 14 bases outside the gene matches. From germline, CDR1 is SNHLY and CDR2 FYNNEI. For the CDR3, the DNA is TGTGCCAGCATAGGACAGGGGGCGAAAACGGGGAGCTACGAGCAGTACTTC. Translated, it gives CASIGQGAKTGSYEQYF.

The rearrangement links TRBV19 to TRBJ2-7; 11 bases align to TRBD1. There are 15 residues in the CDR3. The V gene's germline CDR1 is LNHDA and CDR2 SQIVND (reference sequence). Losses at the gene ends were 4 bases for V and 5 bases for J; bases not matched to a gene: 7. In nucleotides, the CDR3 is TGTGCCAGTAGTAGCCAGGACAGGGGGCTTGACGAGCAGTACTTC. Translating it yields CASSSQDRGLDEQYF. Based on the CDR3 plus reference TRBV19 and TRBJ2-7, the full variable domain is DGGITQSPKYLFRKEGQNVTLSCEQNLNHDAMYWYRQDPGQGLRLIYYSQIVNDFQKGDIAEGYSVSREKKESFPLTVTSAQKNPTAFYLCASSSQDRGLDEQYFGPGTRLTVT.

This clone rates as medium-sized. V and J are TRBV5-1 and TRBJ1-5; no definite D call. Per the germline V gene, CDR1 is SGHRS and CDR2 is YFSETQ. This CDR3 region has 11 residues. V shed 2 bases and J shed 6 bases, with 3 bases lying between them. CDR3 residues: CASSLFQPQHF. The CDR3 DNA reads as TGCGCCAGCAGCTTATTTCAGCCCCAGCATTTT.

The chain carries TRBV5-1 and TRBJ1-1, with 8 bases that match TRBD1. Trimming at V came to 3 bases and at J to 0 bases, leaving 10 bases not matched to a gene. Germline CDR1 is SGHRS and CDR2 is YFSETQ. This CDR3 spans 17 amino acids. The CDR3 loop is CASSWDLKTGVNTEAFF. CDR3 nucleotide sequence: TGCGCCAGCAGCTGGGACCTTAAGACAGGGGTGAACACTGAAGCTTTCTTT.

This clone is judged large. The chain is built from TRBV6-5 and TRBJ1-1; a possible D gene is TRBD1 (6 bases). Germline V gene data show CDR1 as MNHEY and CDR2 as SVGAGI. This CDR3 has 15 residues. Deletions cut 5 bases from V and 3 bases from J, with 16 bases between. The CDR3 region has the DNA TGTGCCAGCAGTCTGGACAGCCCAGAGGACACTGAAGCTTTCTTT. This gives the protein CASSLDSPEDTEAFF.

V is TRBV14 and J is TRBJ2-7; D ambiguous. This CDR3 is built from 18 residues. Germline loops: CDR1 SGHDN, CDR2 FVKESK. Trimming left V 2 bases short and J 5 bases short, with 25 bases between. Here the CDR3 reads CASSQHQGSPRAWDEQYF. In nucleotides, the CDR3 is TGTGCCAGCAGCCAACACCAAGGGTCCCCACGGGCCTGGGACGAGCAGTACTTC.

J is TRBJ1-2 and V is TRBV28, with 8 bases that match TRBD1. With 6 bases clipped from V and 5 bases from J, the junction kept 5 bases outside the gene matches. This CDR3 has 13 amino acids. The germline V gene has CDR1 MDHEN and CDR2 SYDVKM. CDR3 DNA: TGTGCCAGCAGCTACGGGACAGGTTATGGCTACACCTTC. As protein: CASSYGTGYGYTF.

This chain joins TRBV6-1 and TRBJ2-7, with D unresolved. The CDR3 runs 9 residues. In germline, CDR1 is MNHNS, CDR2 SASEGT. Trimming removed 5 bases at V and 6 bases at J, with 2 bases between. The CDR3 here is CASSIEQYF. The CDR3 bases are TGTGCCAGCAGTATCGAGCAGTACTTC.

The gene calls are TRBV28 and TRBJ1-5, with D perhaps TRBD1 (6 bases). Germline CDR1 reads MDHEN; CDR2 reads SYDVKM. The CDR3 has 15 residues. The V gene lost 5 bases and the J gene lost 1 base, with 12 bases spanning the gap. CDR3 residues: CASSRQQGSNQPQHF. DNA for the CDR3: TGTGCCAGCAGTCGACAACAGGGAAGCAATCAGCCCCAGCATTTT.